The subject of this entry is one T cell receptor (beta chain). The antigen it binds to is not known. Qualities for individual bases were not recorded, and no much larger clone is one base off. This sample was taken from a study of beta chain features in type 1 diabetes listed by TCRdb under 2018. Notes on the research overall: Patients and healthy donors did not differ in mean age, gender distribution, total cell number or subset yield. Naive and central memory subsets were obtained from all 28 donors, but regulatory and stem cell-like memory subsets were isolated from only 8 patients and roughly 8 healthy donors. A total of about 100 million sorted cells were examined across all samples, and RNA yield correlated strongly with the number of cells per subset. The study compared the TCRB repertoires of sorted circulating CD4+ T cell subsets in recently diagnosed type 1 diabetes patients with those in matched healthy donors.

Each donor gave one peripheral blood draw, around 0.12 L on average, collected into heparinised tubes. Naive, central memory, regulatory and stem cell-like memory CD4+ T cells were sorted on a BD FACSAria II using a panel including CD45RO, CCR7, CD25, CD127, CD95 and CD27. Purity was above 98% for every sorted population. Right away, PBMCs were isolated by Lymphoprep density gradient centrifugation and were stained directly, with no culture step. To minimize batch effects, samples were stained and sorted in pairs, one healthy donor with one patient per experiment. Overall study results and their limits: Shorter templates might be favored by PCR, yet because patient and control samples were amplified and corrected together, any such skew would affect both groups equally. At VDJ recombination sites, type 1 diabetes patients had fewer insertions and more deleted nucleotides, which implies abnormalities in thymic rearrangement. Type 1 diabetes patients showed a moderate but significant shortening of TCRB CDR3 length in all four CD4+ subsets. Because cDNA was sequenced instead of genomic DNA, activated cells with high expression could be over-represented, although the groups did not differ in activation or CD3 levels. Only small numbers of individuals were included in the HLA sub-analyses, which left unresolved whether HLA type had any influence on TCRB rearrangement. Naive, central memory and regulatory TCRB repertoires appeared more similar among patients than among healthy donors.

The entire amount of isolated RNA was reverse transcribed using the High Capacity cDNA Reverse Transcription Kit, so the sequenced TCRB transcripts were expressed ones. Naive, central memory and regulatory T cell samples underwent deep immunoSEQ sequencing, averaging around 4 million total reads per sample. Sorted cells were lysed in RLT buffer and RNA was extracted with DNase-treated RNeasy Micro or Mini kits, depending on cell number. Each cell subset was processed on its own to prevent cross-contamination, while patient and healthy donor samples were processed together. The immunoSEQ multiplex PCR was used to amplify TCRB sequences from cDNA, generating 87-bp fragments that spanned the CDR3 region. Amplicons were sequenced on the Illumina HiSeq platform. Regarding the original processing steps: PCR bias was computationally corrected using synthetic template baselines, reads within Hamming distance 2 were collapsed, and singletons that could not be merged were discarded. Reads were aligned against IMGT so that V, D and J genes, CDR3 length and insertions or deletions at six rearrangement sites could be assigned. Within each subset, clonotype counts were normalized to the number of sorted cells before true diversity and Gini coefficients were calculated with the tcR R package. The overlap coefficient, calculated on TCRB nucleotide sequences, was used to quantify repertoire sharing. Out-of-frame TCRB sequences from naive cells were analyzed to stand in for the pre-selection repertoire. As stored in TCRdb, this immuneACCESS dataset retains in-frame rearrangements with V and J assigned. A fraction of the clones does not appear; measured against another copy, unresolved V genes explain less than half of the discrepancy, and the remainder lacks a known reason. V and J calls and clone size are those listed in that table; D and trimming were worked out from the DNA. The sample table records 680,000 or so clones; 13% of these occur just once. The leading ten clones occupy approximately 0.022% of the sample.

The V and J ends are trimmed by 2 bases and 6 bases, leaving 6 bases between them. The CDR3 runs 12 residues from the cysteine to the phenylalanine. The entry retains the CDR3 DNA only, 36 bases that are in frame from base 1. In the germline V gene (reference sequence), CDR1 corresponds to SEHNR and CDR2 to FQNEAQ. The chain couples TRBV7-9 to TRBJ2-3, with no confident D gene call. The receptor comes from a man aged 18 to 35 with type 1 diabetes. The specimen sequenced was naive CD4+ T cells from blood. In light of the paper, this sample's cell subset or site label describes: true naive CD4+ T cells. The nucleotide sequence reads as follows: TGTGCCAGCAGCTTACCGATTGATACGCAGTATTTT. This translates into CASSLPIDTQYF.